This is a list of T cell receptor beta chains from one sample in a study of cytomegalovirus exposure and HLA in healthy donors. Profiled with immunoSEQ multiplex PCR; TCRdb holds only in-frame clones, not every one. The repertoire holds 150,000 to 200,000 clones, roughly 9.5% seen once, with 1% to 1.5% in the top ten. The sample consisted of PBMCs. Source of these receptors: a woman aged 25 to 39 in good health and CMV-seropositive. CDR3s include the opening cysteine and the closing phenylalanine or tryptophan. The D gene is left open where the match is weak. Some rows mark clone size as missing; the rest say once, few, many or name a class of expanded clone.

v_call	d_call	cdr3_length	clone_size	j_call	cdr3_aa	cdr3_nt
TRBV2	-	13	few	TRBJ2-6	CASMPGMDNVLTF	TGTGCCAGCATGCCAGGGATGGACAACGTCCTGACTTTC
TRBV2	-	13	-	TRBJ1-5	CASTEDMVQPQHF	TGTGCCAGCACCGAAGACATGGTTCAGCCCCAGCATTTT
TRBV6-1	TRBD2	15	-	TRBJ2-1	CASLLTSGRINEQFF	TGTGCCAGCCTATTGACTAGCGGGAGAATTAATGAGCAGTTCTTC
TRBV11-3	-	15	few	TRBJ1-4	CASSPVAAFNEKLFF	TGTGCCAGCAGCCCCGTAGCGGCCTTTAATGAAAAACTGTTTTTT
TRBV5-1	-	14	few	TRBJ2-7	CASSLAGTQGGEYF	TGCGCCAGCAGCTTGGCCGGGACACAGGGGGGGGAGTACTTC
TRBV15	TRBD1	15	few	TRBJ1-1	CATNPGQGMNTEAFF	TGTGCCACCAACCCGGGACAGGGAATGAACACTGAAGCTTTCTTT
TRBV5-1	-	15	-	TRBJ2-1	CASSPDSISYNEQFF	TGCGCCAGCAGCCCGGACAGTATCTCCTACAATGAGCAGTTCTTC
TRBV10-2	-	14	few	TRBJ1-1	CASSDSARRGQAFF	TGCGCCAGCAGTGACTCAGCGAGGAGAGGGCAAGCTTTCTTT
TRBV6-1	TRBD2	15	few	TRBJ2-1	CATWILAGVGNEQFF	TGTGCCACCTGGATACTAGCGGGAGTGGGGAATGAGCAGTTCTTC
TRBV11-2	-	12	few	TRBJ2-1	CASSLVRNEQFF	TGTGCCAGCAGCTTAGTGAGGAATGAGCAGTTCTTC
TRBV19	TRBD1	15	few	TRBJ1-5	CASSSSGQGNQPQHF	TGTGCCAGTAGTTCCAGCGGACAGGGCAATCAGCCCCAGCATTTT
TRBV2	TRBD2	15	once	TRBJ2-1	CASTLTSGRPNEQFF	TGTGCCAGCACCCTGACTAGCGGGAGACCCAATGAGCAGTTCTTC
TRBV9	TRBD2	13	few	TRBJ2-3	CASSVDPGLWQYF	TGTGCCAGCAGCGTAGACCCGGGACTATGGCAGTATTTT
TRBV7-2	-	17	-	TRBJ2-3	CASSLRWRGAPADTQYF	TGTGCCAGCAGCTTAAGGTGGCGGGGAGCTCCCGCAGATACGCAGTATTTT
TRBV20-1	-	11	-	TRBJ2-7	CSARDNYEQYF	TGCAGTGCTAGAGACAACTACGAGCAGTACTTC
TRBV6-5	TRBD1	15	-	TRBJ1-5	CASSGTGGGNQPQHF	TGTGCCAGCAGCGGGACAGGGGGCGGCAATCAGCCCCAGCATTTT
TRBV4-1	TRBD2	17	-	TRBJ2-3	CASSRPTSGSRKDTQYF	TGCGCCAGCAGCCGTCCTACTAGCGGGAGCCGGAAAGATACGCAGTATTTT
TRBV5-1	TRBD1	12	-	TRBJ2-4	CASSFSGQGWFF	TGCGCCAGCAGCTTTTCCGGACAGGGCTGGTTCTTC
TRBV5-4	TRBD2	17	few	TRBJ2-7	CASSKGLAGVGLDEQYF	TGTGCCAGCAGCAAGGGACTAGCGGGAGTAGGTCTCGACGAGCAGTACTTC
TRBV10-1	TRBD1	13	-	TRBJ1-2	CASSYDRVDGYTF	TGCGCCAGCAGCTACGACAGGGTGGATGGCTACACCTTC
TRBV29-1	TRBD2	16	-	TRBJ2-7	CSVSSTRLAGSYEQYF	TGCAGCGTCAGCTCCACCCGGCTAGCGGGATCCTACGAGCAGTACTTC
TRBV5-4	TRBD1	13	few	TRBJ2-7	CASSGRGRFEQYF	TGTGCGAGCTCAGGCAGGGGGCGATTCGAGCAGTACTTC
TRBV6-5	TRBD1	13	few	TRBJ2-7	CASRDRGDHEQYF	TGTGCCAGCAGGGACAGGGGGGACCACGAGCAGTACTTC
TRBV9	TRBD2	17	few	TRBJ2-1	CASSVGLAALYYNEQFF	TGTGCCAGCAGCGTCGGACTAGCGGCCCTCTACTACAATGAGCAGTTCTTC
TRBV7-2	TRBD1	16	-	TRBJ1-3	CASSPEGTGTGNTIYF	TGTGCCAGCAGCCCGGAAGGGACAGGGACCGGAAACACCATATATTTT
TRBV7-9	-	13	few	TRBJ2-3	CASSRGGRDTQYF	TGTGCCAGCAGCCGAGGGGGTCGGGATACGCAGTATTTT
TRBV6-6	TRBD2	16	-	TRBJ2-1	CASSYYASGRANEQFF	TGTGCCAGCAGTTACTACGCTAGCGGGAGGGCCAATGAGCAGTTCTTC
TRBV5-4	-	17	-	TRBJ2-2	CASSLYLAGPNTGELFF	TGTGCCAGCAGCTTGTACCTCGCGGGGCCGAACACCGGGGAGCTGTTTTTT
TRBV27	-	14	few	TRBJ1-1	CASSLMGGPTEAFF	TGTGCCAGCAGTTTGATGGGGGGGCCCACTGAAGCTTTCTTT
TRBV6-5	-	15	-	TRBJ1-2	CASSYSKGKGYGYTF	TGTGCCAGCAGTTACTCTAAGGGGAAGGGCTATGGCTACACCTTC
TRBV21-1	-	16	-	TRBJ2-7	CASSKRRTGGRCEQYF	TGTGCCAGCAGCAAGAGGAGGACGGGAGGTCGTTGCGAGCAGTACTTC
TRBV9	-	15	few	TRBJ2-1	CASSVVSGSNNEQFF	TGTGCCAGCAGCGTAGTTTCAGGGTCGAACAATGAGCAGTTCTTC
TRBV2	TRBD1	13	few	TRBJ1-5	CASSGQGDGPQHF	TGTGCCAGCAGTGGACAGGGGGATGGGCCCCAGCATTTT
TRBV1	-	17	few	TRBJ2-4	CTSSRPVARIAKNIQYF	TGCACCAGCAGCCGCCCCGTGGCCCGAATAGCCAAAAACATTCAGTACTTC
TRBV19	TRBD1	13	-	TRBJ1-1	CASRDRVPTEAFF	TGTGCCAGTCGGGACAGGGTGCCCACTGAAGCTTTCTTT
TRBV5-1	-	14	few	TRBJ2-7	CASSLAGQIYEQYF	TGCGCCAGCAGCTTGGCGGGACAAATCTACGAGCAGTACTTC
TRBV29-1	-	14	-	TRBJ2-5	CSVGGSPGQETQYF	TGCAGCGTTGGCGGCTCCCCGGGTCAAGAGACCCAGTACTTC
TRBV7-9	TRBD1	15	few	TRBJ2-1	CATVTGTGIYNEQFF	TGTGCCACCGTTACCGGGACAGGGATTTACAATGAGCAGTTCTTC
TRBV10-2	-	14	-	TRBJ1-5	CASSRTVMNQPQHF	TGCGCCAGCAGTCGGACAGTCATGAATCAGCCCCAGCATTTT
TRBV5-6	-	15	-	TRBJ2-7	CASSWGLRDPVEQYF	TGTGCCAGCAGCTGGGGGCTCCGGGATCCTGTGGAGCAGTACTTC
TRBV10-1	TRBD2	14	-	TRBJ2-2	CASSASGDTGELFF	TGCGCCAGCAGTGCTAGCGGGGACACCGGGGAGCTGTTTTTT
TRBV30	-	14	few	TRBJ1-1	CAWSDRLKRSEAFF	TGTGCCTGGAGTGACAGGCTTAAGAGGAGCGAAGCTTTCTTT
TRBV2	-	13	-	TRBJ1-2	CASSRETNYGYTF	TGTGCCAGCAGCAGGGAAACGAACTATGGCTACACCTTC
TRBV1	-	17	-	TRBJ1-2	CTSRLGQGVHPMGGYTF	TGCACCAGCAGACTCGGACAGGGGGTCCATCCTATGGGGGGCTACACCTTC
TRBV9	TRBD1	15	-	TRBJ1-4	CASSVGYRGGEKLFF	TGTGCCAGCAGCGTAGGTTACAGGGGGGGAGAAAAACTGTTTTTT
TRBV11-2	-	15	-	TRBJ2-7	CASSLGGHPSYEQYF	TGTGCCAGCAGCTTAGGTGGGCACCCGTCCTACGAGCAGTACTTC
TRBV25-1	-	15	few	TRBJ2-1	CASSGDTRSYNEQFF	TGTGCCAGCAGTGGAGATACGAGATCCTACAATGAGCAGTTCTTC
TRBV27	TRBD2	14	-	TRBJ2-5	CASSFSGRTETQYF	TGTGCCAGCAGTTTTAGCGGGAGAACGGAGACCCAGTACTTC
TRBV5-4	TRBD2	16	few	TRBJ2-3	CASSRGLAVSTDTQYF	TGTGCCAGCAGCCGGGGACTAGCGGTTAGCACAGATACGCAGTATTTT
TRBV2	-	14	-	TRBJ2-7	CASSGSSVSYEQYF	TGTGCCAGCAGTGGTTCTAGTGTCTCCTACGAGCAGTACTTC
TRBV15	-	12	-	TRBJ1-1	CATSRDWGRAFF	TGTGCCACCAGCAGAGACTGGGGGAGGGCTTTCTTT
TRBV18	-	15	few	TRBJ1-2	CASSPRGSVVESYTF	TGTGCCAGCTCACCTCGGGGGAGTGTCGTCGAGAGCTACACCTTC
TRBV5-8	-	16	few	TRBJ1-5	CATTNQWGVNNQPQHF	TGTGCCACCACCAATCAGTGGGGAGTAAATAATCAGCCCCAGCATTTT